This TCR beta chain stems from a study of T-cell memory formation after mild COVID-19. Study-wide context: TCR clusters were largely donor specific. The study, taken as a whole, reports: Clones contracting day 15 to 85 were balanced CD4/CD8; later expanders leaned CD4+. Contracting CD4+ clones lay largely in CM and EM, with CD8+ ones residing in EMRA.

The trim removed 3 bases at V and 5 bases at J, leaving 4 bases unmatched. The CDR3 has 14 residues. Germline V gives CDR1 SGHDT, CDR2 YYEEEE. This clonotype was seen only a few times. Its specificity is unknown. Employing constant-segment primers, 5'RACE generated TCR alpha and TCR beta cDNA libraries bearing sample barcodes and UMIs. From the 5' RACE reads, TCRdb called clonotypes with MiXCR, one entry per CDR3 protein. Of some 150,000 distinct CDR3 sequences listed, almost 25% are singletons. The sequence came from an adult woman who had mild COVID-19 (a few samples of this study predate the infection). Cell type and time point are not known. Sequencing was performed on PBMCs or a T cell subset sorted from them (not recorded which). The chain combines TRBV5-6 with TRBJ2-3, with TRBD1 matching 9 bases. The CDR3 sequence is CASSWGQGGDTQYF. The CDR3 bases are TGTGCCAGCAGCTGGGGACAGGGTGGAGATACGCAGTATTTT.